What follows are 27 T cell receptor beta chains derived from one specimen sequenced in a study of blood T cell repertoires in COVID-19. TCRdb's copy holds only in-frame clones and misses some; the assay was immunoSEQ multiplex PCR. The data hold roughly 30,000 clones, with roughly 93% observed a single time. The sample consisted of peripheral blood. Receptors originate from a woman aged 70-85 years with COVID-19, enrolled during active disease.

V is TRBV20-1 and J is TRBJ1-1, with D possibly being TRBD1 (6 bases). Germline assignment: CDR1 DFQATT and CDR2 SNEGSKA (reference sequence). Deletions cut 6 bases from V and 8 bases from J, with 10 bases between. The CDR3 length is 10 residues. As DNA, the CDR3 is TGCAGTGCCCCCGACAGGGAAGCTTTCTTT. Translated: CSAPDREAFF.

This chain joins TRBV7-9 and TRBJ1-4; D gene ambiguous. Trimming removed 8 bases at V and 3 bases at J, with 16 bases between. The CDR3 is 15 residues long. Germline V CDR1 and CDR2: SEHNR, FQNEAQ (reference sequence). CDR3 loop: CASVKGGSANEKLFF. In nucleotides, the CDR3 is TGTGCCAGCGTAAAGGGCGGGAGCGCTAATGAAAAACTGTTTTTT.

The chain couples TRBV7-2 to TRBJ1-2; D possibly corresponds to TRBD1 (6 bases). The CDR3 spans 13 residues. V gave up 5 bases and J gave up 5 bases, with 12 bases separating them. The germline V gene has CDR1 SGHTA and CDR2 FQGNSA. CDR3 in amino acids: CASSLQGPYGYTF. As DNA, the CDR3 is TGTGCCAGCAGCCTACAGGGACCATATGGCTACACCTTC. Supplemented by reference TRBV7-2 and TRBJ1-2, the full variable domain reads GAGVSQSPSNKVTEKGKDVELRCDPISGHTALYWYRQSLGQGLEFLIYFQGNSAPDKSGLPSDRFSAERTGGSVSTLTIQRTQQEDSAVYLCASSLQGPYGYTFGSGTRLTVV.

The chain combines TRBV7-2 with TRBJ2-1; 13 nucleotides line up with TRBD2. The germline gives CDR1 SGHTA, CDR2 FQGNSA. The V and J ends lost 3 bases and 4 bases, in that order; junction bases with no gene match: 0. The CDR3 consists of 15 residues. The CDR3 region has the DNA TGTGCCAGCAGCTTGACTAGCGGGAGGTACAATGAGCAGTTCTTC. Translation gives CASSLTSGRYNEQFF. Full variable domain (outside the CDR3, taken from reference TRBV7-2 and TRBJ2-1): GAGVSQSPSNKVTEKGKDVELRCDPISGHTALYWYRQSLGQGLEFLIYFQGNSAPDKSGLPSDRFSAERTGGSVSTLTIQRTQQEDSAVYLCASSLTSGRYNEQFFGPGTRLTVL.

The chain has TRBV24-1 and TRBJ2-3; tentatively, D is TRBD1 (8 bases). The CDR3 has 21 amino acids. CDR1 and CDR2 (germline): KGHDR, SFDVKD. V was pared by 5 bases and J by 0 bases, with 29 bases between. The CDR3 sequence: CATSGPLRGLAEGASTDTQYF. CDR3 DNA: TGTGCCACCAGTGGCCCTCTCAGGGGGCTAGCGGAAGGCGCTAGCACAGATACGCAGTATTTT.

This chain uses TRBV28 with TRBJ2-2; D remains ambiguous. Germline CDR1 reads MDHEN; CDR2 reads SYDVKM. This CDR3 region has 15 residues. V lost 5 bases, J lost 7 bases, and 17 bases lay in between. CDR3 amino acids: CASSEMAVNGGELFF. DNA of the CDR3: TGTGCCAGCAGTGAAATGGCTGTGAATGGCGGGGAGCTGTTTTTT.

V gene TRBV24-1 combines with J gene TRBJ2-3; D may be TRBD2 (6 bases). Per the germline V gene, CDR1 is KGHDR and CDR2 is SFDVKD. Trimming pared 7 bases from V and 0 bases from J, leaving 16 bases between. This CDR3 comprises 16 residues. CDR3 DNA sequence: TGTGCCACCAGGGATAGCGGAGACCCTAGCACAGATACGCAGTATTTT. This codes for CATRDSGDPSTDTQYF.

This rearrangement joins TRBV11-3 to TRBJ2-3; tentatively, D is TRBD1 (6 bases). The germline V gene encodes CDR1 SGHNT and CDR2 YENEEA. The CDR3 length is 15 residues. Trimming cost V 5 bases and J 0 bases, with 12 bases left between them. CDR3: CASSEGVTSTDTQYF. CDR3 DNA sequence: TGTGCCAGCAGCGAGGGGGTAACTAGCACAGATACGCAGTATTTT.

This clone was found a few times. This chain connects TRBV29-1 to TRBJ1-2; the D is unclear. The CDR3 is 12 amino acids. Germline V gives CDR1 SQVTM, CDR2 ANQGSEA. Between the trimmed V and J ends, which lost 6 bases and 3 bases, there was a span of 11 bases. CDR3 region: CSVAGSDYGYTF. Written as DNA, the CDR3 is TGCAGCGTCGCCGGGAGCGACTATGGCTACACCTTC. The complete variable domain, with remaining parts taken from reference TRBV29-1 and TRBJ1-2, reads SAVISQKPSRDICQRGTSLTIQCQVDSQVTMMFWYRQQPGQSLTLIATANQGSEATYESGFVIDKFPISRPNLTFSTLTVSNMSPEDSSIYLCSVAGSDYGYTFGSGTRLTVV.

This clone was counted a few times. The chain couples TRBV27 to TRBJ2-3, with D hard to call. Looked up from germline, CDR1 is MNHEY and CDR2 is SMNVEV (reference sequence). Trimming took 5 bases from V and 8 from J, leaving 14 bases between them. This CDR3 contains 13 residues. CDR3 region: CASSLQSVGTQYF. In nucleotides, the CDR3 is TGTGCCAGCAGTCTCCAATCCGTCGGTACGCAGTATTTT.

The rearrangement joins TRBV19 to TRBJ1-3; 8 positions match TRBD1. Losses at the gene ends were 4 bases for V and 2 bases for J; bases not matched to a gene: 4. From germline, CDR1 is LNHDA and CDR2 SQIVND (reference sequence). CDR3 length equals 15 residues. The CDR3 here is CASSTARGPGNTIYF. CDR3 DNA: TGTGCCAGTAGTACTGCCAGGGGGCCTGGAAACACCATATATTTT.

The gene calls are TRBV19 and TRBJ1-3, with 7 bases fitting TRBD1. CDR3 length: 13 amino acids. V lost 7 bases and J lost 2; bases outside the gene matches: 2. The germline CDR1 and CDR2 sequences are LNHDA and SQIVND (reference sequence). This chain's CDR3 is CASKGTAGNTIYF. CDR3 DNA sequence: TGTGCCAGTAAGGGGACAGCTGGAAACACCATATATTTT.

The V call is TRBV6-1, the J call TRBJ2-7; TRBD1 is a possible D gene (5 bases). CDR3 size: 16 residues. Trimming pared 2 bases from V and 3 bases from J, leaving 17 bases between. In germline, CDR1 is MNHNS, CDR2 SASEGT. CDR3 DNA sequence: TGTGCCAGCAGTGAAACAGGTTCAGTTTCTTACTACGAGCAGTACTTC. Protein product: CASSETGSVSYYEQYF.

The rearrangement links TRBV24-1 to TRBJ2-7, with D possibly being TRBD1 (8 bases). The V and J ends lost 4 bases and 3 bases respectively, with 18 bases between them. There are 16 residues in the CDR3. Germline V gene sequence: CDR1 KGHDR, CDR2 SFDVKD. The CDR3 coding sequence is TGTGCCACCAGTGACCTCGGACAGGGAGGGTTCTACGAGCAGTACTTC. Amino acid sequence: CATSDLGQGGFYEQYF.

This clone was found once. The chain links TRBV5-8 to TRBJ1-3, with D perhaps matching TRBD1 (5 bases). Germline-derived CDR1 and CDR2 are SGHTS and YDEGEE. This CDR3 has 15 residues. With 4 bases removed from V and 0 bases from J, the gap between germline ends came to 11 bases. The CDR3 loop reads CASSPGQISGNTIYF. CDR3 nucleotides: TGTGCCAGCAGCCCCGGACAAATCTCTGGAAACACCATATATTTT.

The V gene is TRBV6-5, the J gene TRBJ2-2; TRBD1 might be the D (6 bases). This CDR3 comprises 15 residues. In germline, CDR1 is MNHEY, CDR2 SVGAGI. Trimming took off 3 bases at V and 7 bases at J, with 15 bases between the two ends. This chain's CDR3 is CASSYPPSTGGELFF. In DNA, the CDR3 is TGTGCCAGCAGTTATCCCCCTTCGACAGGCGGGGAGCTGTTTTTT.

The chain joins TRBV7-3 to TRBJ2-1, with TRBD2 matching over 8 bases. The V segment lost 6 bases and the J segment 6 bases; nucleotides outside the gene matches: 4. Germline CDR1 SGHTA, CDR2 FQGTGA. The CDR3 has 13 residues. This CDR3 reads CASRRTSSNEQFF. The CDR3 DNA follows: TGTGCCAGCAGACGGACTAGCTCCAATGAGCAGTTCTTC.

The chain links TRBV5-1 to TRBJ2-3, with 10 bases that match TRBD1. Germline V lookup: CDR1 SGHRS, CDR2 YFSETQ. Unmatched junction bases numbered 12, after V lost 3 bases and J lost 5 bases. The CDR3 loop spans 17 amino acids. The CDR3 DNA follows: TGCGCCAGCAGCTCCCGTGTTGGGGGACAGGGGCAAGATACGCAGTATTTT. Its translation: CASSSRVGGQGQDTQYF.

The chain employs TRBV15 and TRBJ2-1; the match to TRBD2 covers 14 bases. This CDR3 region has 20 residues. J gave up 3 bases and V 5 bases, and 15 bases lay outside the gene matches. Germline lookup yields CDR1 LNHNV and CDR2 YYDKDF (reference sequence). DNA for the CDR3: TGTGCCACCAGCGGCAGGGGGACTAGCGGGAGCCAACCCTTCTACAATGAGCAGTTCTTC. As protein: CATSGRGTSGSQPFYNEQFF.

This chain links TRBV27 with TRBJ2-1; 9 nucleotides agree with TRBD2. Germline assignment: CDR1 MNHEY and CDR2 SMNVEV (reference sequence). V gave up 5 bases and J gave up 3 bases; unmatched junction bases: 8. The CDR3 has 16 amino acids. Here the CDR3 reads CASSLLLAGSYNEQFF. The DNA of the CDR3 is TGTGCCAGCAGTCTTCTTCTAGCGGGAAGCTACAATGAGCAGTTCTTC.

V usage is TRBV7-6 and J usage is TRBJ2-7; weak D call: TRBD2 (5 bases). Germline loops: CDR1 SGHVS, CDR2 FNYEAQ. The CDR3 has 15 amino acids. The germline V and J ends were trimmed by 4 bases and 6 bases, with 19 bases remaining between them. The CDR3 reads CASSSSGALVTEQYF. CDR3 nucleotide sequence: TGTGCCAGCAGCTCCAGCGGAGCTTTAGTAACCGAGCAGTACTTC.

CDR3 in DNA: TGTGCCAGCAGTTTGGACAGGGCCGGTGAGACCCAGTACTTC. Residues: CASSLDRAGETQYF. The chain links TRBV28 to TRBJ2-5; TRBD1 matches at 8 bases. With V trimmed by 3 bases and J by 5 bases, 5 bases remained unmatched. The germline V gene encodes CDR1 MDHEN and CDR2 SYDVKM. The CDR3 runs 14 residues. Looking up the rest from reference TRBV28 and TRBJ2-5 gives the full variable domain: DVKVTQSSRYLVKRTGEKVFLECVQDMDHENMFWYRQDPGLGLRLIYFSYDVKMKEKGDIPEGYSVSREKKERFSLILESASTNQTSMYLCASSLDRAGETQYFGPGTRLLVL.

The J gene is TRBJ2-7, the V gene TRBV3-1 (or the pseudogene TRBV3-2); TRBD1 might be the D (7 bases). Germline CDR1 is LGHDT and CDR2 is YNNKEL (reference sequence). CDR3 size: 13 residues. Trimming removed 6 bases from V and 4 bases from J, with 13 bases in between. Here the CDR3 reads CASSYQGGYEQYF. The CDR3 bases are TGTGCCAGCAGTTATCAGGGGGGTTACGAGCAGTACTTC.

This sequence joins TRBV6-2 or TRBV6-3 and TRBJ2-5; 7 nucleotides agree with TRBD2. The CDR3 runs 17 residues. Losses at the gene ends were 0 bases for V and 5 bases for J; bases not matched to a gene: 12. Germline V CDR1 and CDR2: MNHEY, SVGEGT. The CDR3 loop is CASSYSVAGARSETQYF. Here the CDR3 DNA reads TGTGCCAGCAGTTACTCAGTCGCGGGAGCTCGTTCGGAGACCCAGTACTTC.

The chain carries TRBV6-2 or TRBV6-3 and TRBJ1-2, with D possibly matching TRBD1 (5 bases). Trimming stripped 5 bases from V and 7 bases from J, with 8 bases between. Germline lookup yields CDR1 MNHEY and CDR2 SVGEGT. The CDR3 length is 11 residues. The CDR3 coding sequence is TGTGCCAGCAGTAACCAGGGTGGCTACACCTTC. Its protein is CASSNQGGYTF.

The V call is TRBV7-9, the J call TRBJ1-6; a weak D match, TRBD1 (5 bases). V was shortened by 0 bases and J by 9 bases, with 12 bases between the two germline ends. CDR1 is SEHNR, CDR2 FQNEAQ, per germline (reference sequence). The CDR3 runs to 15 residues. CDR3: CASSLARQGGSPLHF. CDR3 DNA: TGTGCCAGCAGCTTAGCAAGGCAGGGTGGTTCACCCCTCCACTTT.

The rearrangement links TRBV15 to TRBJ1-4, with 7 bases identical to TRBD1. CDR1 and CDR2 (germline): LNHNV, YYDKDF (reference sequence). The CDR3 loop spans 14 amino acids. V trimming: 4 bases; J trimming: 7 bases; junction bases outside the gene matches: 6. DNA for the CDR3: TGTGCCACCAGCATGGGACAGTGGGGTGAAAAACTGTTTTTT. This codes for CATSMGQWGEKLFF.